A selection of T cell receptor beta chains follows, all from one sample in a study of cytomegalovirus exposure and HLA in healthy donors. The protocol was immunoSEQ multiplex PCR, while the TCRdb copy is restricted to in-frame clones and leaves out a portion. The data contain more than 150,000 clones, around four fifths of them seen just once; the ten biggest clones take up less than 2%. The material sequenced was PBMCs. The receptor source for this set is a woman under 30 in good health and CMV-seronegative. The CDR3 runs from the conserved cysteine through the conserved F or W. The D gene is left open where the match is weak. Expanded clones are given a class, and other clones once, few, many or no size at all.

d_call	cdr3_length	v_call	clone_size	j_call	cdr3_nt	cdr3_aa
TRBD1	14	TRBV7-6	once	TRBJ2-7	TGTGCCAGCAGCTCGGGGACAGGGGCCTACGAGCAGTACTTC	CASSSGTGAYEQYF
.	13	TRBV5-5	.	TRBJ1-5	TGTGCCAGCAGCCGGGGTGTACATCAGCCCCAGCATTTT	CASSRGVHQPQHF
TRBD1	14	TRBV15	.	TRBJ1-2	TGTGCCGCCGCATTACGTCAGGGGGCGAGGGGCTACACCTTC	CAAALRQGARGYTF
.	13	TRBV27	.	TRBJ1-5	TGTGCCAGCAGTTTAGAGAGCAATCAGCCCCAGCATTTT	CASSLESNQPQHF
TRBD2	16	TRBV9	.	TRBJ2-1	TGTGCCAGCAGCCTTCGGGCGGGGGGGACCTACAATGAGCAGTTCTTC	CASSLRAGGTYNEQFF
TRBD1	17	TRBV5-1	.	TRBJ2-1	TGCGCCAGCAGCTTTAGGACAGGCGCAGACTTAATTAATGAGCAGTTCTTC	CASSFRTGADLINEQFF
.	12	TRBV28	.	TRBJ2-7	TGTGCCAGCAGTTTACAGGGAAACGAGCAGTACTTC	CASSLQGNEQYF
TRBD1	17	TRBV10-1	few	TRBJ2-7	TGCGCCAGCAGTGAACTTGCAGGGGGCGAGGCTCTATACGAGCAGTACTTC	CASSELAGGEALYEQYF
TRBD1	17	TRBV5-1	few	TRBJ2-6	TGCGCCAGCAGCGCCGGACAGGGTTCGGCTGGGGCCAACGGCCTGACTTTC	CASSAGQGSAGANGLTF
.	13	TRBV6-1	.	TRBJ2-7	TGTGCCAGCAGTTCAGGGGCCCCCTACGAGCAGTACTTC	CASSSGAPYEQYF
.	16	TRBV7-6	.	TRBJ2-1	TGTGCCAGCAGCTTATCAGGGGCAGGAGGTTACAATGAGCAGTTCTTC	CASSLSGAGGYNEQFF
TRBD1	17	TRBV2	.	TRBJ2-1	TGTGCCAGCATGGGAACACAGGGGGCCCACTCGTACAATGAGCAGTTCTTC	CASMGTQGAHSYNEQFF
TRBD1	13	TRBV30	.	TRBJ2-1	TGTGCCTTCCTCCGGGACAGAGACAATGAGCAGTTCTTC	CAFLRDRDNEQFF
TRBD1	14	TRBV11-3	.	TRBJ1-4	TGTGCCAGCAGCAGCCGGGACAGTAATGAAAAACTGTTTTTT	CASSSRDSNEKLFF
.	15	TRBV9	.	TRBJ2-1	TGTGCCAGCAGCGCGGGCCGGGGCTCCTACAATGAGCAGTTCTTC	CASSAGRGSYNEQFF
TRBD1	14	TRBV10-3	.	TRBJ1-1	TGTGCCATCAGGGGACAGGCCCTGAACACTGAAGCTTTCTTT	CAIRGQALNTEAFF
TRBD1	15	TRBV5-5	.	TRBJ1-4	TGTGCCAGCAGCTTCCGGGACAGGGGGAATGAAAAACTGTTTTTT	CASSFRDRGNEKLFF
.	16	TRBV11-2	.	TRBJ1-6	TGTGCCAGCAGCTTAGAGGGGCCTAAGGGTGGTTCACCCCTCCACTTT	CASSLEGPKGGSPLHF
.	15	TRBV10-3	.	TRBJ2-5	TGTGCCATCAGTGGGCCAGGGAGGTCCGGCGAGACCCAGTACTTC	CAISGPGRSGETQYF
TRBD2	16	TRBV6-1	.	TRBJ2-3	TGTGCCAGCAGTGCTACTAGCGGGGGGGGCGAAGATACGCAGTATTTT	CASSATSGGGEDTQYF
.	15	TRBV6-5	once	TRBJ1-1	TGTGCCAGCAGTGCCGGCGGGCTGTCGAACACTGAAGCTTTCTTT	CASSAGGLSNTEAFF
TRBD2	14	TRBV30	.	TRBJ2-1	TGTGCCTGGAGTGTATTAGCGGGGGGGTTTGAGCAGTTCTTC	CAWSVLAGGFEQFF
TRBD1	13	TRBV29-1	.	TRBJ1-3	TGCAGCGTTGCGTCAGGGGGGGGAAACACCATATATTTT	CSVASGGGNTIYF
TRBD1	14	TRBV2	.	TRBJ2-2	TGTGCAGCCGCAGGGGGAAGGTCTGGCGGGGAGCTGTTTTTT	CAAAGGRSGGELFF
.	14	TRBV14	.	TRBJ1-2	TGTGCCAGCAGCCAAGATGGTAGGAGCTATGGCTACACCTTC	CASSQDGRSYGYTF
.	18	TRBV30	.	TRBJ1-6	TGTGCCTGGAGCCGACGTGGGGCAGCGGGCTCCTATAATTCACCCCTCCACTTT	CAWSRRGAAGSYNSPLHF
TRBD2	15	TRBV4-1	once	TRBJ2-7	TGCGCCAGCAGCCAAGTCGGCGGGGGGACTTACGAGCAGTACTTC	CASSQVGGGTYEQYF
.	16	TRBV5-1	.	TRBJ2-1	TGCGCCAGCAGCTTGGTATCCGGGGGGCTGTACAATGAGCAGTTCTTC	CASSLVSGGLYNEQFF
TRBD2	15	TRBV9	.	TRBJ2-3	TGTGCCAGCAGGGCGACTAGCAAGCACACAGATACGCAGTATTTT	CASRATSKHTDTQYF
TRBD1	15	TRBV7-2	once	TRBJ1-4	TGTGCCAGCATGATACAGGGGTTCGCATATGAAAAACTGTTTTTT	CASMIQGFAYEKLFF
TRBD1	15	TRBV5-1	.	TRBJ1-4	TGCGCCAGCAGCTCCTCCGGGACAGGGAATGAAAAACTGTTTTTT	CASSSSGTGNEKLFF
.	14	TRBV5-8	.	TRBJ1-1	TGTGCCAGCAGCTTGGAAGGGGGACGTCAAGAAGCTTTCTTT	CASSLEGGRQEAFF
TRBD1	13	TRBV30	once	TRBJ1-6	TGTGCCTGGACAGGGGGTCCAGGATCACCCCTCCACTTT	CAWTGGPGSPLHF
.	17	TRBV7-8	.	TRBJ1-2	TGTGCCAGCAGCCTACAGGGTTACCAATCAGCTAACTATGGCTACACCTTC	CASSLQGYQSANYGYTF
.	15	TRBV10-3	.	TRBJ1-5	TGTGCCATCAGTGTAGAATATAGCAGCAATCAGCCCCAGCATTTT	CAISVEYSSNQPQHF
.	17	TRBV7-7	.	TRBJ2-1	TGTGCCAGCAGCTTAGGGGGGCCGGGACTAAAACACAATGAGCAGTTCTTC	CASSLGGPGLKHNEQFF
TRBD1	14	TRBV5-6	.	TRBJ1-6	TGTGCCAGCAGCTGGACAGGGATTAATTCACCCCTCCACTTT	CASSWTGINSPLHF
TRBD1	14	TRBV6-1	.	TRBJ1-2	TGTGCCAGCAGCCGACAGGGGGCTAGGTATGGCTACACCTTC	CASSRQGARYGYTF
.	14	TRBV6-5	.	TRBJ2-7	TGTGCCAGCAGGGAAACTCCCGGGGCCTACGAGCAGTACTTC	CASRETPGAYEQYF
TRBD2	18	TRBV7-8	once	TRBJ2-3	TGTGCCAGCAGCTCCCAGGGACTAGCGGGCTTAAGTGGAGATACGCAGTATTTT	CASSSQGLAGLSGDTQYF
.	13	TRBV7-9	.	TRBJ1-1	TGTTCCAGCACGGGGGGCTCAGGCACTGAAGCTTTCTTT	CSSTGGSGTEAFF
TRBD2	16	TRBV7-2	.	TRBJ2-3	TGTGCCAGCAGCCGAACTAGCGGGGGGGCGAGAGATACGCAGTATTTT	CASSRTSGGARDTQYF
.	16	TRBV29-1	.	TRBJ2-7	TGCAGCGTTGAAGACCTCTGGAGAGTATCGGGGTACGAGCAGTACTTC	CSVEDLWRVSGYEQYF
.	15	TRBV18	.	TRBJ2-1	TGTGCCAGCTCACCCCAACGGGGGGCGACCAATGAGCAGTTCTTC	CASSPQRGATNEQFF
.	13	TRBV5-1	.	TRBJ1-2	TGCGCCAGCAGCGGCACAGGGAACTATGGCTACACCTTC	CASSGTGNYGYTF
.	16	TRBV4-1	few	TRBJ1-6	TGCGCCAGCAGCCAAGAATCCGCCAGGGCAAATTCACCCCTCCACTTT	CASSQESARANSPLHF
TRBD2	14	TRBV5-4	few	TRBJ2-5	TGTGCCAGCAGCGAAGGGACTAGCGCGGAGACCCAGTACTTC	CASSEGTSAETQYF
TRBD1	15	TRBV9	.	TRBJ1-5	TGTGCCAGCAGCGTAGGGACAGGGAGGGATCAGCCCCAGCATTTT	CASSVGTGRDQPQHF
.	17	TRBV28	.	TRBJ2-6	TGTGCCAGCAGTTTATTTAGGGCAGGTTTTGGGGCCAACGGCCTGACTTTC	CASSLFRAGFGANGLTF
TRBD2	16	TRBV28	once	TRBJ2-5	TGTGCCAGCAGTTTGGGCGTTTGGGGGGGCCAAGAGACCCAGTACTTC	CASSLGVWGGQETQYF
.	14	TRBV6-5	once	TRBJ2-3	TGTGCCAGCAGTTACGGGACACTTACAGATACGCAGTATTTT	CASSYGTLTDTQYF
TRBD2	17	TRBV2	few	TRBJ2-3	TGTGCCAGCAGGCGATTGGGACTAGCGGGGTCTACAGATACGCAGTATTTT	CASRRLGLAGSTDTQYF
.	12	TRBV7-8	.	TRBJ2-1	TGTGCCAGCAGCTTCACCAGCAATGAGCAGTTCTTC	CASSFTSNEQFF